The entry below gives a single T cell receptor (beta chain) sequence along with its context. Judged by frequency, this clonotype is medium-sized (0.01 to 0.1%); no count was given. Its antigen remains undetermined. For sequencing, a NextSeq 550 was employed. The Human TCR Profiling Kit (MiLaboratory) was used to prepare UMI-labeled 5' RACE TRB cDNA libraries. The full amount of extracted RNA was used for cDNA synthesis, and the full amount of resulting cDNA was used for PCR amplification. Libraries were prepared in parallel with an identical number of PCR cycles. As for how the authors treated the data: About 53,000 +/- 10,000 unique UMI-labeled TRB cDNA molecules per library were extracted with MIGEC and MiXCR, with at least two reads per UMI required. On average, each library contained approximately 40,000 +/- 10,000 functional in-frame TRB CDR3 nucleotide clonotypes without stop codons. After downsampling to 5000 UMI-labeled TRB molecules per sample, diversity metrics, including normalized Shannon-Wiener and Chao1, were computed in VDJtools. Clonotype-size-weighted physicochemical properties of the central five CDR3 residues (interaction energy, strength, volume and Kidera factor 4) were computed in VDJtools. Reads reprocessed by TCRdb are summarized as one entry per CDR3 protein sequence, and DNA is absent. Here the V and J calls rest on TCRdb's processing, not on the authors' analysis. The sample table records roughly 7,500 distinct CDR3 sequences. The ten largest make up about 2.4% of the sample.

The sample comes from a study of CXCR3-negative and CXCR3-positive naive CD8 T cells (dated by TCRdb to between 2018 and 2021). About the study as a whole: In total, about 130 million TRB reads were obtained, or roughly 1.5 +/- 0.3 million reads per library. The diversity and physicochemical repertoire analyses included more than nine donors pooled from two independent experiments. TRBV-TRBJ cluster analysis included naive subsets from about 5 donors and memory cells from 3 donors.

What the authors observed across the whole study: TRB CDR3s from CXCR3-positive naive cells showed higher hydrophobicity (lower Kidera factor 4), lower energy, and higher strength and volume indices than CXCR3-negative naive cells. Naive CXCR3-negative and CXCR3-positive cells from the same donor showed similar TRBV-TRBJ usage, whereas memory cells showed distinct patterns. Repertoire diversity was comparably high in both naive subsets but much lower in memory CD8+ T cells. Freshly isolated PBMCs were used for most assays because CXCR3 expression went down partially after cryopreservation. Because surface CD5, which is linked to self-reactivity in mice, was comparable between the naive subsets, TCR interaction strength was also inferred from the physicochemical properties of TRB CDR3s.

Each CD8+ T cell subset was flow-sorted in triplicate, with some 300,000 cells per subset placed directly into RLT lysis buffer. To exclude memory contaminants, naive CD8+ T cells were stringently defined as CD45RO-CCR7+CD27+CD95-. Peripheral blood mononuclear cells were isolated from buffy coats by standard density gradient centrifugation. A FACSAria III was used to flow-sort naive CXCR3-negative and CXCR3-positive CD8+ T cells. Total RNA was extracted from sorted cells with an RNeasy Mini Kit. For CDR1 and CDR2, the germline V gene lists SGHTA and FQGNSA. From the cysteine up to the phenylalanine, the CDR3 has a length of 17 residues. No DNA accompanies this entry.

The chain employs TRBV7-2 and TRBJ2-1; without DNA, the TCRdb call of TRBD1 cannot be checked. This clonotype was obtained from a human donor in good health. Some clones in this sample may be carry-over from other donors' samples. The source material was naive CXCR3- CD8+ T cells from blood. What the cell subset or site label conveys for this sample: CD45RO-CCR7+CD27+CD95- naive CD8+ T cells lacking CXCR3 (TNR3-). This receptor carries the CDR3 CASSSDLSANPWNEQFF.